The TCR beta chain under discussion was sequenced for a study of vaccination effects on CD4 cells after COVID-19. Of note for this clone: Its antigen is still unknown.

Antigen-specific CD4+ T cells were first expanded with viral peptide pools by the ViraFEST assay and only then sequenced. On day 10 of culture, CD4+ T cells were separated out. Assay: immunoSEQ multiplex PCR; the TCRdb copy retains only in-frame clones and omits some. The sample holds roughly 76,000 clones, 70% to 75% seen once. CDR1 MNHEY and CDR2 SVGAGI come from the germline V gene. The CDR3 is made up of 14 amino acids. Deletions cut 6 bases from V and 8 bases from J, with 16 bases between. The chain carries TRBV6-5 and TRBJ1-4, with D possibly being TRBD1 (5 bases). This clonotype was sampled from a human donor who received a COVID-19 vaccine. This sample comprised CD4+ T cells from PBMCs cultured with HCoV-229E spike peptides, obtained before COVID-19 vaccination. The chain's CDR3 is CASRKLGGGEKLFF. The CDR3 region has the DNA TGTGCCAGCAGAAAACTGGGGGGTGGGGAAAAACTGTTTTTT.